This T cell receptor beta chain was retrieved from a study of regulatory T cells in long-lasting Graves disease. Study-level results: More public clonotypes were shared by persistent patients (fewer than 3,000) than by new patients (approximately 1,000). There was favoring of TRBV28, TRBJ1-2 and TRBJ2-5 in persistent disease.

In regard to this clonotype: Its target is unknown.

CDR3-region Arm-PCR and iRepertoire HTBI primers produced the TCR beta libraries. TCRdb processed the multiplex PCR reads anew with MiXCR; each CDR3 protein has one entry. The table lists 400,000 to 450,000 distinct CDR3 sequences, around 22% of them singletons. Germline V lookup: CDR1 SGHRS, CDR2 YFSETQ. The ends lost 4 bases at V and 3 bases at J; junction bases unmatched: 8. The CDR3 has 16 residues. Time point noted: persistent/refractory GD, antithyroid drugs over 5 years with positive TRAb. Scientists built the TCR library using RNA that was extracted from PBMCs. The chain combines TRBV5-1 with TRBJ1-1, with 11 nucleotides matching TRBD1. This TCR came from a female donor with Graves disease. Sequencing used peripheral blood mononuclear cells (PBMCs), obtained when the disease was refractory, from a patient treated with antithyroid drugs. In DNA, the CDR3 is TGCGCCAGCAGCCCGCTGGACAGGGGGCTGCACACTGAAGCTTTCTTT. It translates to CASSPLDRGLHTEAFF.